The 8 T cell receptor beta chains given below trace back to one sample, sequenced in a study of blood T cells in healthy people across ages. The use of a sample-barcoded 5' primer and a J-beta primer mix characterized a second PCR of roughly 7 to 12 cycles. TCRdb analysed the 5' RACE reads with MiXCR anew, one entry per CDR3 protein. The sample lists 900,000 to 950,000 distinct CDR3 sequences, roughly 28% occurring once. These same data were also listed under a study on T cells of mothers and their children.

Sequenced material: blood. Every receptor here comes from a woman between 35 and 50 years old in good health.

With respect to this clonotype: A much more abundant neighbour one base away suggests this may be a read error. The V call is TRBV10-3, the J call TRBJ1-2, with TRBD1 identical over 9 bases. Germline-derived CDR1 and CDR2 are ENHRY and SYGVKD. The CDR3 extends over 15 amino acids. The DNA of the CDR3 is TGTGTCATCGGGGGGGACAGGGCCCTCACCTATGGCTACACCTTC. It translates to CVIGGDRALTYGYTF.

J is TRBJ2-7 and V is TRBV20-1; the D gene is possibly TRBD1 (6 bases). The CDR3 has 12 residues. Germline lookup yields CDR1 DFQATT and CDR2 SNEGSKA (reference sequence). V was trimmed by 3 bases and J by 5 bases, leaving 11 bases between them. In DNA form, the CDR3 reads TGCAGTGCTAGTCAGGGGTGCGACGAGCAGTACTTC. Encoded protein: CSASQGCDEQYF.

This clonotype has a count of ten or more. V is TRBV5-1 and J is TRBJ1-2, with no clear D. The germline gives CDR1 SGHRS, CDR2 YFSETQ. The CDR3 covers 15 residues. V was pared by 0 bases and J by 0 bases, with 9 bases between. The CDR3 coding sequence is TGCGCCAGCAGCTTGGCTGCCGGAGCTAACTATGGCTACACCTTC. Translation gives CASSLAAGANYGYTF.

This clonotype showed up just a few times. In DNA, the CDR3 is TGTGCCAGCAGCCAGGACGTGCGGGTCCAGGGCTACACCTTC. Its protein product is CASSQDVRVQGYTF. This chain joins TRBV3-1 and TRBJ1-2; D gene uncertain. Per germline, CDR1 LGHDT and CDR2 YNNKEL (reference sequence). Trimming stripped 3 bases from V and 8 bases from J, with 16 bases between. CDR3 size: 14 residues.

The rearrangement links TRBV7-2 to TRBJ2-5, with a weak D call TRBD2 (6 bases). The V gene's germline CDR1 is SGHTA and CDR2 FQGNSA. The CDR3 consists of 15 residues. V was trimmed by 3 bases and J by 5 bases, leaving 16 bases between them. The CDR3 reads CASSFGGLPEETQYF. For the CDR3, the DNA is TGTGCCAGCAGCTTTGGTGGACTACCAGAGGAGACCCAGTACTTC.

Points on this clonotype: Mismatch with germline at one junction end may stem from a read error. The CDR3 protein is CANSRDRDSTDTQYF. CDR3 nucleotides: TGTGCCAACTCACGGGACAGAGATAGCACAGATACGCAGTACTTC. The chain employs TRBV18 and TRBJ2-4; 7 bases map to TRBD1. Looked up from germline, CDR1 is KGHSH and CDR2 is LQKENI. This CDR3 has 15 amino acids.

The sample holds a few counts of this clonotype. V is TRBV4-3 and J is TRBJ2-5; the match to TRBD1 covers 7 bases. This CDR3 contains 15 residues. Germline lookup yields CDR1 LGHNA and CDR2 YSLEER. V shed 2 bases and J 2 bases; nucleotides not matched to a gene: 5. CDR3 region: CASSQQATGQETQYF. The CDR3 DNA is TGCGCCAGCAGCCAACAGGCGACAGGGCAAGAGACCCAGTACTTC.

This clonotype has ten or more counts. V gene TRBV6-6 combines with J gene TRBJ2-5; D uncertain. The V and J ends lost 3 bases and 5 bases respectively, with 13 bases between them. CDR1 is MNHNY, CDR2 SVGAGI, per germline (reference sequence). CDR3 length: 14 residues. This CDR3 reads CASSYPQSRETQYF. CDR3 in DNA: TGTGCCAGCAGTTATCCACAAAGTCGGGAGACCCAGTACTTC.